This entry lists 22 T cell receptor beta chains sequenced from one sample in a study of shared clonotypes between healthy human individuals. The data were produced by immunoSEQ multiplex PCR, yet TCRdb's version contains in-frame clones alone and is incomplete. The sample has some 490,000 clones, over 70% seen once. Sequenced material: PBMCs. These TCRs come from a middle-aged woman in good health. Some clones in this sample may be carry-over from other donors' samples.

V gene TRBV27 combines with J gene TRBJ1-5; possible D gene TRBD1, 5 bases. V was shortened by 5 bases and J by 3 bases, with 8 bases between the two germline ends. CDR3 length: 13 residues. Germline CDR1 is MNHEY and CDR2 is SMNVEV (reference sequence). CDR3 amino acids: CASSRGPNQPQHF. Here the CDR3 DNA reads TGTGCCAGCAGTCGGGGACCCAATCAGCCCCAGCATTTT.

This clone was seen at least ten times. V usage is TRBV20-1 and J usage is TRBJ2-5; D not certain. Trimming stripped 6 bases from V and 5 bases from J, with 7 bases between. Germline CDR1 and CDR2: DFQATT and SNEGSKA (reference sequence). CDR3 length equals 10 residues. This CDR3 reads CSALGETQYF. Here the CDR3 DNA reads TGCAGTGCCCTGGGGGAGACCCAGTACTTC.

A note on this clone: This may come from a read error, since a much larger clone is one base off. V and J are TRBV11-2 and TRBJ2-3; D is uncertain. The CDR3 is 16 residues long. Germline V gives CDR1 SGHAT, CDR2 FQNNGV. V lost 1 base to trimming and J lost 1 base, with 12 bases between them. CDR3 sequence (DNA): TGTGCCAGCAGCTTAGGAGCGTGGGCTGGCACAGATACGCAGTATTTT. Translation: CASSLGAWAGTDTQYF.

Regarding this clone: A far bigger clonotype differs at one base, so this is likely a read error. The chain joins TRBV30 to TRBJ2-1; D tentatively reads TRBD1 or TRBD2 (5 bases each). CDR1 and CDR2 (germline): GTSNPN, SVGIG (reference sequence). This CDR3 is 14 amino acids long. The DNA for the CDR3 is TGTGCCTGGAGTGGGGGGATCCCTTACAGTGAGCAGTTCTTC. Its protein product is CAWSGGIPYSEQFF.

This sequence joins TRBV28 and TRBJ2-7; a possible D gene is TRBD1 (6 bases). The V and J ends lost 7 bases and 1 base respectively, with 14 bases between them. Per germline, CDR1 MDHEN and CDR2 SYDVKM. The CDR3 totals 14 residues. The CDR3 spells CASKGTRRSYEQYF. In nucleotides, the CDR3 is TGTGCCAGCAAAGGGACACGCAGATCCTACGAGCAGTACTTC.

Concerning this clone itself: This sequence is one base from a far larger clone and is likely a read error. The sample holds other DNA sequences that translate to the same CDR3. The chain employs TRBV6-6 and TRBJ1-4; TRBD1 matches at 7 bases. Looked up from germline, CDR1 is MNHNY and CDR2 is SVGAGI (reference sequence). Trimming removed 6 bases from V and 8 bases from J; junction bases left unmatched: 6. The CDR3 contains 13 residues. Here the CDR3 DNA reads TGTGCCAGCAGACAGGGGAACCGGGAAAAACTGTTTTTT. Translated, it gives CASRQGNREKLFF.

Remarks on this clone: Given a far larger clone just one base away, this is likely a sequencing read error. V usage is TRBV5-1 and J usage is TRBJ1-2; D remains ambiguous. This CDR3 region has 14 residues. V was pared by 2 bases and J by 4 bases, with 12 bases between. The germline V gene encodes CDR1 SGHRS and CDR2 YFSETQ. The CDR3 region is CASSFDPDGYGYTF. CDR3 bases: TGCGCCAGCAGCTTCGACCCGGACGGCTATGGCTACACCTTC.

The chain is built from TRBV10-1 and TRBJ2-7; 9 bases line up with TRBD2. CDR3 length equals 16 residues. J was trimmed by 1 base and V by 1 base; bases with no gene match: 5. Germline V CDR1 and CDR2: WNHNN, SYGVQD (reference sequence). As DNA, the CDR3 is TGCGCCAGCAGTGAGTACAGACTAGCGGCATCCTACGAGCAGTACTTC. This codes for CASSEYRLAASYEQYF.

On this clone: This probably arose from a read error, given a far larger clone one base away. Other DNA sequences in the sample encode the same CDR3. The chain is built from TRBV28 and TRBJ1-1, with TRBD1 matching 9 bases. This CDR3 has 16 amino acids. Germline values: CDR1 MDHEN, CDR2 SYDVKM. CDR3 coding DNA: TGTGCCAGCAGTGAGACCGGGACAGGGTATAGCACTGAAGCTTTCTTC. Residues: CASSETGTGYSTEAFF.

The genes are TRBV5-4 and TRBJ2-7; D gene uncertain. This CDR3 contains 12 residues. Germline CDR1 SGHNT, CDR2 YYREEE (reference sequence). The V gene lost 4 bases and the J gene lost 4 bases, with 9 bases spanning the gap. The CDR3 coding sequence is TGTGCCAGCAGCCAAGAAGGGTACGAGCAGTACTTC. This translates into CASSQEGYEQYF. The whole variable domain, remainder taken from reference TRBV5-4 and TRBJ2-7, is ETGVTQSPTHLIKTRGQQVTLRCSSQSGHNTVSWYQQALGQGPQFIFQYYREEENGRGNFPPRFSGLQFPNYSSELNVNALELDDSALYLCASSQEGYEQYFGPGTRLTVT.

This clone was recorded only once. A far larger clone is one base from this, pointing to a likely read error. This CDR3 is also generated by other DNA sequences in the sample. The chain recombines TRBV5-1 with TRBJ2-7, with TRBD2 matching over 14 bases. V trimming: 4 bases; J trimming: 7 bases; junction bases outside the gene matches: 4. Germline CDR1 SGHRS, CDR2 YFSETQ. CDR3 length: 14 amino acids. The CDR3 is CASSGTSGSREQYF. The DNA for the CDR3 is TGCGCCAGCAGCGGGACTAGCGGGAGTCGTGAGCAGTACTTC.

The V gene is TRBV28, the J gene TRBJ1-2, with 7 bases lining up with TRBD1. Germline assignment: CDR1 MDHEN and CDR2 SYDVKM. This CDR3 spans 16 amino acids. V was clipped by 3 bases and J by 7 bases; unmatched bases: 14. The CDR3 bases are TGTGCCAGCAGTTTTCCACTACAGCGGCAGGGGGGTGGCTACACCTTC. Protein product: CASSFPLQRQGGGYTF.

V gene TRBV5-1 combines with J gene TRBJ2-3; maybe TRBD2 (5 bases). This CDR3 is built from 15 residues. Trimming cost V 0 bases and J 2 bases, with 10 bases left between them. Germline V gene data show CDR1 as SGHRS and CDR2 as YFSETQ. The CDR3 coding sequence is TGCGCCAGCAGCTTGGGCGGGTCCTACACAGATACGCAGTATTTT. Translated: CASSLGGSYTDTQYF. The whole variable domain, filled in from reference TRBV5-1 and TRBJ2-3, reads KAGVTQTPRYLIKTRGQQVTLSCSPISGHRSVSWYQQTPGQGLQFLFEYFSETQRNKGNFPGRFSGRQFSNSRSEMNVSTLELGDSALYLCASSLGGSYTDTQYFGPGTRLTVL.

The V call is TRBV6-1, the J call TRBJ2-2, with 7 bases lining up with TRBD1. This CDR3 is 15 amino acids long. V lost 6 bases and J lost 4; bases outside the gene matches: 8. CDR1 MNHNS and CDR2 SASEGT come from the germline V gene. In nucleotides, the CDR3 is TGTGCCAGCAGAGGGGGCGCCGTTGGCACCGGGGAGCTGTTTTTT. As protein: CASRGGAVGTGELFF.

Turning to this clone: Other DNA sequences from this sample encode an identical CDR3 as well. This sequence joins TRBV28 and TRBJ2-3; TRBD2 is a possible D gene (5 bases). V shed 3 bases and J shed 0 bases, with 7 bases lying between them. This CDR3 is 14 amino acids long. Germline loops: CDR1 MDHEN, CDR2 SYDVKM. CDR3 DNA sequence: TGTGCCAGCAGTTTTGGCGGGAGCACAGATACGCAGTATTTT. Protein product: CASSFGGSTDTQYF.

About this clone itself: A far larger clone lies a single base away; this is likely a read error. As DNA, the CDR3 is TGTGCCAGCAGGGTAAGGCTGTCCCCTTGGAGCAGCTACACCTTC. As protein: CASRVRLSPWSSYTF. The genes are TRBV28 and TRBJ1-2, with D hard to call. Germline loops: CDR1 MDHEN, CDR2 SYDVKM. The ends were cut back, 6 bases at V and 9 bases at J, with 23 bases in the middle. The CDR3 has 15 residues.

V is TRBV7-9 and J is TRBJ2-5, with D maybe TRBD1 (6 bases). Trimming shortened V by 5 bases and J by 5 bases, and 18 bases separated the two germline ends. The CDR3 extends over 15 amino acids. Germline CDR1 is SEHNR and CDR2 is FQNEAQ (reference sequence). CDR3 in amino acids: CASSPRNTGIETQYF. CDR3 nucleotides: TGTGCCAGCAGCCCTCGGAATACAGGGATCGAGACCCAGTACTTC.

This clone came up a few times. This CDR3 is CASSAGIQETQYF. Written as DNA, the CDR3 is TGTGCCAGCAGCGCGGGGATACAAGAGACCCAGTACTTC. This chain uses TRBV28 with TRBJ2-5, with TRBD2 as a possible D gene (6 bases). CDR3 length: 13 residues. Germline CDR1 reads MDHEN; CDR2 reads SYDVKM. The V end lost 6 bases, the J end lost 2 bases, and 10 bases lay between the germline ends.

The V gene is TRBV7-9, the J gene TRBJ1-1; perhaps TRBD1 as D (5 bases). Deletions cut 4 bases from V and 5 bases from J, with 11 bases between. The CDR3 runs to 13 residues. Per the germline V gene, CDR1 is SEHNR and CDR2 is FQNEAQ (reference sequence). CDR3 DNA: TGTGCCAGCAGCTCTTTTGGGGGGACTGAAGCTTTCTTT. Translated: CASSSFGGTEAFF.

The rearrangement uses TRBV2 and TRBJ2-1; 11 bases map to TRBD2. CDR1 and CDR2 from the germline V gene are SNHLY and FYNNEI. The CDR3 is 15 residues long. Unmatched junction bases numbered 8, after V lost 6 bases and J lost 7 bases. In DNA form, the CDR3 reads TGTGCCAGCAGCTTGGGGCTAGCGGGAGGAAATGAGCAGTTCTTC. It specifies CASSLGLAGGNEQFF.

The chain carries TRBV28 and TRBJ1-5, with a weak D call TRBD1 (6 bases). The CDR3 has 14 residues. Germline values: CDR1 MDHEN, CDR2 SYDVKM. Trimming removed 4 bases from V and 3 bases from J, with 10 bases in between. This CDR3 is CASSSGTYNQPQHF. The CDR3 coding sequence is TGTGCCAGCAGTTCCGGGACATACAATCAGCCCCAGCATTTT.

Comment on this clone: Other DNA sequences from this sample encode an identical CDR3 as well. CDR3 coding DNA: TGTGCCAGCAGTTTGGTGGATACGCAGTATTTT. Translated: CASSLVDTQYF. J is TRBJ2-3 and V is TRBV28; D not resolved. The germline V and J ends were trimmed by 3 bases and 6 bases, with 4 bases remaining between them. There are 11 residues in the CDR3. CDR1 and CDR2 (germline): MDHEN, SYDVKM.